This TCR beta chain was profiled in a study of T-cell memory formation after mild COVID-19. Study outcomes and limitations: Some responding clones appeared in pre-infection memory, suggesting cross-reactive memory joined.

MiXCR was run by TCRdb on the 5' RACE reads, yielding one entry per CDR3 protein. The sample lists some 130,000 distinct CDR3 sequences, about 6% occurring once. The V end lost 6 bases, the J end lost 3 bases, and 11 bases lay between the germline ends. Germline V gene lookup returns CDR1 KGHDR and CDR2 SFDVKD. The CDR3 runs 14 residues. A word on this clonotype: Its antigen is still unknown.

The chain combines TRBV24-1 with TRBJ1-5, with D possibly TRBD1 on 5 matching bases. This sequence was found in an adult woman who had mild COVID-19 (a few samples of this study predate the infection). Cell type and time point are not known. Sequencing used PBMCs or a T cell subset sorted from them (not recorded which). The CDR3 sequence is CATSRQGDNQPQHF. In DNA, the CDR3 is TGTGCCACCAGTCGGCAGGGCGACAATCAGCCCCAGCATTTT.